Below, one T cell receptor beta chain is given with its context. The data were produced by immunoSEQ multiplex PCR, yet TCRdb's version contains in-frame clones alone and is incomplete. In the table there are 2.5 million or so clones, approximately 92% of which are singletons. The V end was cut by 1 base, the J end by 0 bases, with 13 bases between. Germline CDR1 reads MGHRA; CDR2 reads YSYEKL. CDR3 size: 16 residues. The source of the sample is a study of shared clonotypes between healthy human individuals. V and J are TRBV4-1 and TRBJ2-7; either TRBD1 or TRBD2 may fit D (6 bases each). The sequenced material came from naive CD4+ T cells sorted from blood. Regarding subset: CD45RA+ positively selected. The receptor was isolated from a man younger than 30 in good health. CDR3 protein: CASSQGGRDPSYEQYF. CDR3 coding DNA: TGCGCCAGCAGCCAAGGGGGGCGGGACCCCTCCTACGAGCAGTACTTC.